The T cell receptor beta chain under discussion was sequenced for a study of blood T cell repertoires in COVID-19. Study overall: The samples span acute and convalescent COVID-19 from the United States, Italy and Spain.

Produced via immunoSEQ multiplex PCR; TCRdb's table is partial and in-frame only. The sample has 310,000 or so clones; roughly 86% are singletons. Germline CDR1 is SGHTA and CDR2 is FQGNSA. The V segment lost 1 base and the J segment 6 bases; nucleotides outside the gene matches: 12. The CDR3 has 17 residues. Self-reported history from a screening survey and questionnaire set each donor's cohort. The chain joins TRBV7-2 to TRBJ2-1; 7 bases map to TRBD2. Sequences were obtained from PBMCs or T cells enriched from blood (not recorded which). This receptor was taken from a young woman who had recovered from COVID-19. CDR3 in DNA: TGTGCCAGCAGCTTAGGGCTCGCGACTAGCTTTTTCAATGAGCAGTTCTTC. As protein: CASSLGLATSFFNEQFF.